Given below is one T cell receptor beta chain in context. The data belong to a study of T cell changes during pregnancy in multiple sclerosis. CDR1 is LGHNA and CDR2 is YSLEER in the germline V gene. The CDR3 totals 17 residues. V dropped 0 bases and J dropped 7; count of bases not matched to a gene: 11. Assay used: immunoSEQ multiplex PCR; TCRdb lists only in-frame clones, some missing. This table holds 35,000 to 40,000 clones, under 95% found once. The V gene is TRBV4-3, the J gene TRBJ2-7, with 11 positions matching TRBD2. The TCR originated in a female donor with multiple sclerosis, enrolled in a pregnancy study. Here the sequenced sample was CD8+ T cells from peripheral blood mononuclear cells, taken in the third trimester of pregnancy. CDR3 region: CASSQDVIAGGPGEQYF. CDR3 nucleotide sequence: TGCGCCAGCAGCCAAGACGTGATAGCGGGAGGGCCGGGGGAGCAGTACTTC.